The entry below describes one T cell receptor beta chain. The source of the sample is a study of blood T cell repertoires in COVID-19. Libraries were prepared by immunoSEQ multiplex PCR; TCRdb keeps only in-frame clonotypes and omits some of them. Found here are about 210,000 clones, less than 90% of them singletons; the top ten hold under 0.9%. The CDR3 contains 14 residues. Trimming pared 7 bases from V and 3 bases from J, leaving 13 bases between. The germline gives CDR1 LNHDA, CDR2 SQIVND (reference sequence). The sequence derives from a man aged 40-49 years with acute or convalescent COVID-19. Sequenced sample: peripheral blood. V gene TRBV19 combines with J gene TRBJ1-5; perhaps TRBD1 as D (5 bases). CDR3 coding DNA: TGTGCCAGTACCGACAGTCCTCTCAATCAGCCCCAGCATTTT. Residues: CASTDSPLNQPQHF. Full variable domain (missing parts from reference TRBV19 and TRBJ1-5): DGGITQSPKYLFRKEGQNVTLSCEQNLNHDAMYWYRQDPGQGLRLIYYSQIVNDFQKGDIAEGYSVSREKKESFPLTVTSAQKNPTAFYLCASTDSPLNQPQHFGDGTRLSIL.